This T cell receptor beta chain was recovered during a study of identical twins. Study-level points and caveats: Memory repertoires showed no such pattern, whereas abundant cord blood beta clonotypes carried fewer insertions.

A remark on this clonotype: Its antigen is as yet unknown.

Template switching (which added a universal primer site) was used, and cDNA carried unique molecular identifiers. TCRdb re-called the 5' RACE reads with MiXCR, one entry per CDR3 protein. The profile shows 300,000 to 400,000 distinct CDR3 sequences, approximately 13% of them singletons. Germline V lookup: CDR1 MGHRA, CDR2 YSYEKL. The CDR3 is made up of 16 amino acids. V was shortened by 1 base and J by 7 bases, with 19 bases between the two germline ends. The same data also contributed to another study, on yellow fever vaccine responses in identical twins.

The sequenced material came from CD8+ T cells sorted from blood. This TCR was sampled from a woman in her late teens or twenties in good health. The chain uses TRBV4-1 and TRBJ1-1, with D tentatively TRBD1 (5 bases). In DNA form, the CDR3 reads TGCGCCAGCAGCCAAGCCCGGGAGGGGCCCCGGGATGAAGCTTTCTTT. Translating it yields CASSQAREGPRDEAFF.